This TCR beta chain was retrieved from a study of CD8+CD57+ T cells in acquired aplastic anemia. The wider study: Sorted CD4+ plus CD8+ cells gave DNA averaging roughly 2.9 ug.

Germline V gene data show CDR1 as KGHDR and CDR2 as SFDVKD. The CDR3 is 16 residues long. Profiling that covered TCR beta VDJ and CDR3 relied on genomic DNA as its template. MiXCR, applied by TCRdb to the reads, yields one record per CDR3 protein. The sample has some 180,000 distinct CDR3 sequences, roughly half seen once. As to this clonotype: A junction end diverges from the germline sequence, so it may reflect a read error.

This sequence joins TRBV24-1 and TRBJ1-3, with 10 bases matching TRBD1. Sequencing was performed on sorted CD4+, CD8+, or CD8+CD57+ T cells (not recorded which) from PBMCs. This clonotype was sampled from a human donor in good health. The CDR3: CATTDSGQGLTNTIYF. DNA for the CDR3: TGTGCCACCACTGATTCGGGACAGGGGTTAACAAACACCATATATTTT.